This is a list of T cell receptor beta chains from one sample in a study of T cell repertoires in cytomegalovirus infection. No antigen is known for these receptors. MiXCR, run by TCRdb on the reads, gives a single entry per CDR3 protein. The sample has fewer than 900,000 distinct CDR3 sequences; almost 30% are singletons. The sequencing here drew on cultured CD8+ T cells from PBMCs, taken from culture after CMV antigen stimulation. The receptors originated from a human donor in good health (CMV status not recorded). Some clones in this sample may be carry-over from other donors' samples. CDR3s include the opening cysteine and the closing phenylalanine or tryptophan. The order of the fields is D gene, V gene, J gene, clone size, CDR3 DNA, CDR3 protein. The D gene is left open where the match is weak. Clone sizes are given selectively: once, few, many, or a class where the clone is expanded.

D gene: TRBD1; V gene: TRBV29-1; J gene: TRBJ2-1; clone size: NA; CDR3 DNA: TGCAGCGACACAGGACAGGGGGCCTACAATGAGCAGTTCTTC; CDR3 protein: CSDTGQGAYNEQFF
D gene: TRBD2; V gene: TRBV4-3; J gene: TRBJ2-2; clone size: NA; CDR3 DNA: TGCGCCAGCAGCCAAGATTCACTAGCGGGGGGGCGTGGGGAGCTGTTTTTT; CDR3 protein: CASSQDSLAGGRGELFF
D gene: TRBD1; V gene: TRBV7-9; J gene: TRBJ1-2; clone size: NA; CDR3 DNA: TGTGCCAGCAGTACCTCGACAGGGAGCTATGGCTACACCTTC; CDR3 protein: CASSTSTGSYGYTF
D gene: NA; V gene: TRBV4-3; J gene: TRBJ2-1; clone size: NA; CDR3 DNA: TGCGCCAGCAGCCAAGATTGGGGCAACCCCGATGAGCAGTTCTTC; CDR3 protein: CASSQDWGNPDEQFF
D gene: NA; V gene: TRBV6-2/TRBV6-3; J gene: TRBJ1-1; clone size: few; CDR3 DNA: TGTGCCAGCAGCCGGGACCAAAGGGTCTCTGAAGCTTTCTTT; CDR3 protein: CASSRDQRVSEAFF
D gene: NA; V gene: TRBV7-9; J gene: TRBJ1-2; clone size: NA; CDR3 DNA: TGTGCCAGCAGCTTAGGTGGTCGGGGGGCCGTTAACTATGGCTACACCTTC; CDR3 protein: CASSLGGRGAVNYGYTF
D gene: NA; V gene: TRBV27; J gene: TRBJ1-2; clone size: many; CDR3 DNA: TGTGCCAGCAGCCCCCGTGGCTATGGCTACACCTTC; CDR3 protein: CASSPRGYGYTF
D gene: NA; V gene: TRBV6-1; J gene: TRBJ1-2; clone size: few; CDR3 DNA: TGTGCCAGCAGTAGGCTTCTCGGTGGCTACACCTTC; CDR3 protein: CASSRLLGGYTF
D gene: TRBD2; V gene: TRBV27; J gene: TRBJ2-1; clone size: NA; CDR3 DNA: TGTGCCAGCAGCTGGGGAGGGTGGGGCAATGAGCAGTTCTTC; CDR3 protein: CASSWGGWGNEQFF
D gene: TRBD1; V gene: TRBV6-2/TRBV6-3; J gene: TRBJ2-4; clone size: NA; CDR3 DNA: TGTGCCAGCACGGTCAGACAGGGAGCCAAAAACATTCAGTACTTC; CDR3 protein: CASTVRQGAKNIQYF